Shown below are 10 T cell receptor beta chains from a single sample sequenced in a study of cytomegalovirus exposure and HLA in healthy donors. Sequenced by immunoSEQ multiplex PCR; TCRdb stores in-frame clones only, minus some. The sample shows about 220,000 clones, 80% to 90% of them seen only once. The source material was PBMCs. These receptors were obtained from a woman in her late teens or twenties in good health and CMV-seronegative.

This chain connects TRBV7-2 to TRBJ2-3; 15 bases map to TRBD2. The germline V gene has CDR1 SGHTA and CDR2 FQGNSA. V shed 5 bases, J shed 5 bases, and the junction held 5 bases outside the gene matches. The CDR3 runs to 16 residues. CDR3 sequence: CASSRTSGRVQDTQYF. DNA for the CDR3: TGTGCCAGCAGCCGGACTAGCGGGAGGGTGCAAGATACGCAGTATTTT. The full variable domain, its missing parts supplied by reference TRBV7-2 and TRBJ2-3, is GAGVSQSPSNKVTEKGKDVELRCDPISGHTALYWYRQSLGQGLEFLIYFQGNSAPDKSGLPSDRFSAERTGGSVSTLTIQRTQQEDSAVYLCASSRTSGRVQDTQYFGPGTRLTVL.

To note about this clone: A read error may account for a junction end that differs from germline. The V and J genes are TRBV7-7 and TRBJ2-7; D ambiguous. Germline loops: CDR1 SSHAT, CDR2 FNYEAQ (reference sequence). CDR3 size: 14 residues. CDR3 sequence: CASSLVHGSYEQYF. The CDR3 DNA follows: TGTGCTAGCAGCTTAGTCCACGGGTCCTACGAGCAGTACTTC.

This chain joins TRBV7-3 and TRBJ2-2, with 9 bases matching TRBD2. Germline values: CDR1 SGHTA, CDR2 FQGTGA. The ends lost 1 base at V and 1 base at J; junction bases unmatched: 4. This CDR3 is built from 17 residues. The CDR3: CASSLSGRAGNTGELFF. CDR3 sequence (DNA): TGTGCCAGCAGCTTAAGCGGGAGGGCCGGGAACACCGGGGAGCTGTTTTTT.

V and J are TRBV7-8 and TRBJ2-7; TRBD1 aligns across 8 bases. Per germline, CDR1 SGHVS and CDR2 FQNEAQ. The CDR3 totals 17 residues. The V and J ends lost 5 bases and 0 bases, in that order; junction bases with no gene match: 12. CDR3 loop: CASSPRTGQGSSYEQYF. CDR3 nucleotide sequence: TGTGCCAGCAGCCCTCGTACAGGACAGGGAAGCTCCTACGAGCAGTACTTC.

V is TRBV27 and J is TRBJ1-1, with D possibly TRBD1 on 5 matching bases. The CDR3 is 13 amino acids. V was shortened by 3 bases and J by 1 base, with 6 bases between the two germline ends. In germline, CDR1 is MNHEY, CDR2 SMNVEV (reference sequence). CDR3 residues: CASSLQGNTEAFF. The CDR3 nucleotides read TGTGCCAGCAGTTTGCAGGGGAACACTGAAGCTTTCTTT.

CDR3 bases: TGCGCCAGCAGCCAAGTACTAGTTTCCTCCTACAATGAGCAGTTCTTC. Protein product: CASSQVLVSSYNEQFF. V gene TRBV4-1 combines with J gene TRBJ2-1; possibly TRBD2 for D (5 bases). The CDR3 consists of 16 residues. The germline V gene encodes CDR1 MGHRA and CDR2 YSYEKL. Trimming removed 1 base from V and 0 bases from J, with 10 bases in between.

A single count supports this clone. This sequence joins TRBV27 and TRBJ2-7, with 8 bases that match TRBD1. CDR1 and CDR2 (germline): MNHEY, SMNVEV (reference sequence). Trimming at V came to 5 bases and at J to 0 bases, leaving 0 bases not matched to a gene. The CDR3 sequence is 13 residues long. CDR3 coding DNA: TGTGCCAGCAGTGGACAGGGCTCCTACGAGCAGTACTTC. Translated: CASSGQGSYEQYF.

The chain couples TRBV25-1 to TRBJ2-7, with D possibly matching TRBD2 (5 bases). Germline assignment: CDR1 MGHDK and CDR2 SYGVNS. V was trimmed by 1 base and J by 2 bases, leaving 9 bases between them. The CDR3 contains 14 residues. CDR3 in amino acids: CASSEWENPYEQYF. CDR3 nucleotides: TGTGCCAGCAGTGAATGGGAGAACCCCTACGAGCAGTACTTC.

Here the CDR3 reads CASSFLYRDLGEQFF. Written as DNA, the CDR3 is TGTGCCAGCAGCTTCCTATACAGGGATCTGGGCGAGCAGTTCTTC. The chain employs TRBV13 and TRBJ2-1; TRBD1 is a possible D gene (6 bases). V dropped 3 bases and J dropped 10 bases, with 19 bases sitting between them. The length of the CDR3 is 15 residues. Germline lookup yields CDR1 PRHDT and CDR2 FYEKMQ (reference sequence). The whole variable domain, remainder taken from reference TRBV13 and TRBJ2-1, is AAGVIQSPRHLIKEKRETATLKCYPIPRHDTVYWYQQGPGQDPQFLISFYEKMQSDKGSIPDRFSAQQFSDYHSELNMSSLELGDSALYFCASSFLYRDLGEQFFGPGTRLTVL.

This chain links TRBV5-1 with TRBJ2-1, with TRBD2 as a possible D gene (5 bases). The ends were cut back, 2 bases at V and 8 bases at J, with 11 bases in the middle. CDR1 is SGHRS, CDR2 YFSETQ, per germline. This CDR3 has 13 residues. The CDR3 region is CASSLTSTYEQFF. For the CDR3, the DNA is TGCGCCAGCAGCTTAACTAGTACCTATGAGCAGTTCTTC.